A selection of T cell receptor beta chains follows, all from one sample in a study of T cell responses to AZD1222 COVID-19 vaccine. Some clones are missing from TCRdb's copy, which holds only in-frame ones; the method was immunoSEQ multiplex PCR. Of 110,000 or so clones listed, 70% to 90% are singletons. The source material was peripheral blood, sampled 28 days after the second AZD1222 dose. These TCRs come from an adult who received the AZD1222 COVID-19 vaccine. Each CDR3 is given with its conserved first and last residue. A D gene is named only where the DNA matches it firmly. Expanded clones get a size class; other rows say once, few or many, or leave the size out.

CDR3,DNA,J,V,D,length,size
CASWGQGRVEQFF,TGTGCCAGCTGGGGACAGGGTCGTGTTGAGCAGTTCTTC,TRBJ2-1,TRBV25-1,TRBD1,13,.
CASSFLAGENNEQFF,TGTGCCAGCAGCTTTCTAGCGGGGGAGAACAATGAGCAGTTCTTC,TRBJ2-1,TRBV7-6,TRBD2,15,.
CASSLTGLGYTF,TGTGCCAGCAGCTTAACAGGGTTAGGCTACACCTTC,TRBJ1-2,TRBV7-3,.,12,.
CASSQTSGEQFF,TGTGCCAGTAGTCAAACTAGTGGTGAGCAGTTCTTC,TRBJ2-1,TRBV19,.,12,.
CASSSGTGLYNEQFF,TGCGCCAGCAGCTCCGGGACCGGACTCTACAATGAGCAGTTCTTC,TRBJ2-1,TRBV5-1,.,15,.
CASSLDRNTEAFF,TGTGCCAGCAGCTTAGATCGGAACACTGAAGCTTTCTTT,TRBJ1-1,TRBV7-2,.,13,.
CASSLVDRSGGELFF,TGTGCCAGCAGCTTGGTGGACAGGTCTGGAGGGGAGCTGTTTTTT,TRBJ2-2,TRBV5-6,TRBD1,15,once
CASSPAGQLYGYTF,TGTGCCAGCAGCCCCGCCGGACAGCTCTATGGCTACACCTTC,TRBJ1-2,TRBV13,.,14,.
CASKGQGSNEQFF,TGTGCCAGCAAGGGACAGGGGAGCAATGAGCAGTTCTTC,TRBJ2-1,TRBV27,TRBD1,13,.
CASSSNLEQFF,TGTGCCAGCAGCTCAAATCTTGAGCAGTTCTTC,TRBJ2-1,TRBV7-2,.,11,medium-sized
CASSTQGRGGYTF,TGTGCCAGCAGCACACAGGGGAGGGGTGGCTACACCTTC,TRBJ1-2,TRBV12-3/TRBV12-4,TRBD1,13,.
CATTEGLNTGELFF,TGTGCCACGACGGAGGGCTTGAACACCGGGGAGCTGTTTTTT,TRBJ2-2,TRBV15,.,14,.
CATSRDSSTNEKLFF,TGTGCCACCAGCAGAGACAGCTCAACTAATGAAAAACTGTTTTTT,TRBJ1-4,TRBV15,.,15,few
CASSPRVAGGTDTQYF,TGTGCCAGCAGCCCCAGGGTAGCGGGGGGCACAGATACGCAGTATTTT,TRBJ2-3,TRBV7-8,TRBD2,16,.
CASSTSGTGASGYTF,TGTGCCAGCAGCACATCCGGGACAGGAGCCTCGGGCTACACCTTC,TRBJ1-2,TRBV5-4,TRBD1,15,.
CASSRDSGFSGNTIYF,TGTGCCAGCAGCCGGGACAGTGGGTTCTCTGGAAACACCATATATTTT,TRBJ1-3,TRBV27,TRBD1,16,.
CASSTTGARYQETQYF,TGTGCCAGCAGCACAACGGGGGCCCGGTACCAAGAGACCCAGTACTTC,TRBJ2-5,TRBV7-8,.,16,few
CASSSRASAFF,TGTGCCAGCAGTAGCAGGGCGTCGGCTTTCTTT,TRBJ1-1,TRBV11-2,.,11,.
CASSIGLFRTGRPAQETQYF,TGTGCCAGTAGTATTGGTTTATTTCGTACTGGCAGGCCGGCCCAAGAGACCCAGTACTTC,TRBJ2-5,TRBV19,.,20,few
CAISESSGELFF,TGTGCCATCAGTGAGTCTTCGGGGGAGCTGTTTTTT,TRBJ2-2,TRBV10-3,.,12,few
CASSYYRVGEQYF,TGTGCCAGCAGTTACTACAGGGTCGGGGAGCAGTACTTC,TRBJ2-7,TRBV12-3/TRBV12-4,.,13,.
CATSDGTSGGGSSYNEQFF,TGTGCCACCAGTGATGGGACTAGCGGGGGGGGAAGCTCCTACAATGAGCAGTTCTTC,TRBJ2-1,TRBV24-1,TRBD2,19,.
CASSVEVRVESPLHF,TGTGCCAGCAGCGTAGAGGTCAGGGTCGAATCACCCCTCCACTTT,TRBJ1-6,TRBV9,.,15,.
CASTDMAGYGYTF,TGTGCCAGCACTGATATGGCGGGCTATGGCTACACCTTC,TRBJ1-2,TRBV12-3/TRBV12-4,.,13,once
CASSPPDRGGFVDEQYF,TGTGCCAGCAGTCCTCCGGACAGGGGGGGGTTTGTAGACGAGCAGTACTTC,TRBJ2-7,TRBV27,TRBD1,17,.
CASSFSGGYNEQFF,TGTGCCAGCAGTTTTAGCGGGGGCTACAATGAGCAGTTCTTC,TRBJ2-1,TRBV27,TRBD2,14,.
CASSVEGVVAGELFF,TGTGCCAGCAGCGTAGAGGGGGTAGTGGCCGGGGAGCTGTTTTTT,TRBJ2-2,TRBV9,.,15,.
CSVVKQGAQETQYF,TGCAGCGTTGTAAAGCAGGGGGCGCAAGAGACCCAGTACTTC,TRBJ2-5,TRBV29-1,TRBD1,14,.
CASSPLLAGSGETQYF,TGTGCCAGCAGTCCACTACTAGCAGGGAGCGGAGAGACCCAGTACTTC,TRBJ2-5,TRBV27,.,16,few
CASRPGQGACQPQHF,TGTGCCAGCAGGCCGGGACAGGGGGCTTGTCAGCCCCAGCATTTT,TRBJ1-5,TRBV7-2,TRBD1,15,.
CASRIQAPYEQYF,TGTGCCAGCAGGATTCAGGCGCCTTACGAGCAGTACTTC,TRBJ2-7,TRBV7-2,.,13,.
CASSSSVNTEAFF,TGTGCCAGCAGCTCGTCAGTGAACACTGAAGCTTTCTTT,TRBJ1-1,TRBV7-3,.,13,.
CAISESLRQGWTEAFF,TGTGCCATCAGTGAGTCGCTAAGACAGGGATGGACTGAAGCTTTCTTT,TRBJ1-1,TRBV10-3,TRBD1,16,once
CASSQDQGRDQPQHF,TGCGCCAGCAGCCAAGATCAAGGGCGAGATCAGCCCCAGCATTTT,TRBJ1-5,TRBV4-3,.,15,.
CASSQDKGDQPQHF,TGCGCCAGCAGCCAAGATAAGGGGGATCAGCCCCAGCATTTT,TRBJ1-5,TRBV4-1,.,14,.
CASRSSGTSFYEQYF,TGTGCCAGCAGGTCCTCCGGGACGTCTTTCTACGAGCAGTACTTC,TRBJ2-7,TRBV27,.,15,.
CASSWGETQYF,TGTGCCAGCAGTTGGGGGGAGACCCAGTACTTC,TRBJ2-5,TRBV27,.,11,.
CASSPDREAEAFF,TGTGCCAGCTCACCGGACAGGGAAGCTGAAGCTTTCTTT,TRBJ1-1,TRBV18,TRBD1,13,.
CASLKTENTQYF,TGTGCCAGCCTAAAGACTGAAAATACGCAGTATTTT,TRBJ2-3,TRBV7-9,.,12,.
CASSSTGQGIYEQYF,TGTGCCAGCAGTTCGACGGGACAGGGGATCTACGAGCAGTACTTC,TRBJ2-7,TRBV28,TRBD1,15,.
CASSLGSGAQETQYF,TGTGCCAGCAGTTTGGGTAGCGGCGCACAAGAGACCCAGTACTTC,TRBJ2-5,TRBV27,.,15,.
CASSLGGTYNSPLHF,TGTGCCAGCAGCTTAGGGGGAACCTATAATTCACCCCTCCACTTT,TRBJ1-6,TRBV7-2,.,15,.